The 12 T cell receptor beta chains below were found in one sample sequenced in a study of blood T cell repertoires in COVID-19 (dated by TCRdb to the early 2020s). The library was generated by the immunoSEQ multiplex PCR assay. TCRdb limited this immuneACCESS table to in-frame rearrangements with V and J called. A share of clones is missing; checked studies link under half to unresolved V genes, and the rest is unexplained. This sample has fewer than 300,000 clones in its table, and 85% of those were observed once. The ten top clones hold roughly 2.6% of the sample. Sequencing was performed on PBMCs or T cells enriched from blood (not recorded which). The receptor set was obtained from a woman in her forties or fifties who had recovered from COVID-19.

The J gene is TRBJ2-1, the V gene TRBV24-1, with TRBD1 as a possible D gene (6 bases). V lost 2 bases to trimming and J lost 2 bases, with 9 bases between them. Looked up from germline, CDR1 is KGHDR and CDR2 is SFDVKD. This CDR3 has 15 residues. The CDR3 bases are TGTGCCACCAGTGATTCAGGGGCGGCCTACAATGAGCAGTTCTTC. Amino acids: CATSDSGAAYNEQFF.

In nucleotides, the CDR3 is TGTGCCATCAGTGAGACATTGACCAAGAGGGATTCACCCCTCCACTTT. Protein product: CAISETLTKRDSPLHF. The chain has TRBV10-3 and TRBJ1-6; D unresolved. Germline values: CDR1 ENHRY, CDR2 SYGVKD. The CDR3 is made up of 16 amino acids. The V gene lost 2 bases and the J gene lost 8 bases, with 16 bases spanning the gap.

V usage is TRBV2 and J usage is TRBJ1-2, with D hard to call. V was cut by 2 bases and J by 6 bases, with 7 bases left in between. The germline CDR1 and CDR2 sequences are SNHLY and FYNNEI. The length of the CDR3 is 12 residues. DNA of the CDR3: TGTGCCAGCAGTGAATACGTAGATGGCTACACCTTC. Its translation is CASSEYVDGYTF.

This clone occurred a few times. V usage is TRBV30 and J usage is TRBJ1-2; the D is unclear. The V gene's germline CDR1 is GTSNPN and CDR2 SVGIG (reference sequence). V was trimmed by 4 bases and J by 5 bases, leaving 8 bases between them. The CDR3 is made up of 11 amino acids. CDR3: CAWTPVYGYTF. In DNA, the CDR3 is TGTGCCTGGACTCCGGTATATGGCTACACCTTC.

In DNA, the CDR3 is TGCGCCAGCAGCTTGGGTCTAGCGGGGTCATACAATGAGCAGTTCTTC. This encodes CASSLGLAGSYNEQFF. V gene TRBV5-1 combines with J gene TRBJ2-1; TRBD2 agrees at 9 bases. The germline gives CDR1 SGHRS, CDR2 YFSETQ. CDR3 length: 16 amino acids. With 0 bases clipped from V and 4 bases from J, the junction kept 5 bases outside the gene matches.

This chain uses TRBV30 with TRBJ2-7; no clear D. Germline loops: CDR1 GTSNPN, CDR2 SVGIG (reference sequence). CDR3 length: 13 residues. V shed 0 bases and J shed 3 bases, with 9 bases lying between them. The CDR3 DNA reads TGTGCCTGGAGTGTACAACAGAACTACGAGCAGTACTTC. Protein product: CAWSVQQNYEQYF.

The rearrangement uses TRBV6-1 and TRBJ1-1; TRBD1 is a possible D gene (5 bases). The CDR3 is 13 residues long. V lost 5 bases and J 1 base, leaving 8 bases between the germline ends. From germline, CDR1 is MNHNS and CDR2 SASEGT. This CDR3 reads CASSTDRNTEAFF. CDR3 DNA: TGTGCCAGCAGTACCGACAGGAACACTGAAGCTTTCTTT.

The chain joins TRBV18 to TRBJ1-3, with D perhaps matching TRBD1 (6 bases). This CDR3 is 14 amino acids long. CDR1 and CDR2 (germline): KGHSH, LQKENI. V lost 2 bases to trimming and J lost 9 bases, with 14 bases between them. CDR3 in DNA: TGTGCCAGCTCACCAAATACAGGGCTTAGCACCATATATTTT. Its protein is CASSPNTGLSTIYF.

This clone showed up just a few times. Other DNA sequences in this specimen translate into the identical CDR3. The CDR3 protein is CASSFGDYEQYF. CDR3 nucleotide sequence: TGTGCCAGCAGCTTCGGGGACTACGAGCAGTACTTC. V is TRBV7-9 and J is TRBJ2-7; TRBD2 is a possible D gene (5 bases). The V gene lost 3 bases and the J gene lost 3 bases, with 6 bases spanning the gap. The CDR3 spans 12 residues. Per germline, CDR1 SEHNR and CDR2 FQNEAQ (reference sequence).

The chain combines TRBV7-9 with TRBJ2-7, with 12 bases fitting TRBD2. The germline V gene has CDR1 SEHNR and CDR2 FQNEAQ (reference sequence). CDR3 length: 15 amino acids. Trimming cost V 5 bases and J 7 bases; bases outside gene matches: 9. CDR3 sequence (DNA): TGTGCCAGCAGCCTGCCGACTAGCGGGAGACCTGAGCAGTACTTC. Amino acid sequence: CASSLPTSGRPEQYF.

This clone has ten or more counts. CDR3: CSAGVTGEDTQYF. CDR3 nucleotides: TGCAGCGCTGGGGTCACAGGGGAAGATACGCAGTATTTT. The chain recombines TRBV29-1 with TRBJ2-3; 7 bases are shared with TRBD1. The ends lost 7 bases at V and 5 bases at J; junction bases unmatched: 9. Germline CDR1 reads SQVTM; CDR2 reads ANQGSEA. There are 13 residues in the CDR3.

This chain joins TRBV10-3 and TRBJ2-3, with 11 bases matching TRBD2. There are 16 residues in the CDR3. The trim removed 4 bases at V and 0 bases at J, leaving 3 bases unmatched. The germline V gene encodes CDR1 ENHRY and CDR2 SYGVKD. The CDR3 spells CAISGGTSGSTDTQYF. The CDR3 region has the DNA TGTGCCATCAGTGGGGGGACTAGCGGTAGCACAGATACGCAGTATTTT.